This TCR beta chain is drawn from a study of blood T cells in healthy people across ages. This CDR3 spans 15 amino acids. Germline V CDR1 and CDR2: SGHRS, YFSETQ. This clonotype has only a few counts. Its antigen is unidentified. Study conclusions and caveats: A greater number of naive CD4+ cells and higher diversity distinguished long-lived donors from aged donors.

With a J-beta primer mix and a sample-barcoded 5' primer, a second PCR ran about 6 to 11 cycles. TCRdb re-derived calls from the 5' RACE reads in MiXCR, one entry per CDR3 protein. Of some 710,000 distinct CDR3 sequences listed, roughly 20% are singletons. This chain links TRBV5-1 with TRBJ2-5; TRBD1 is a possible D gene (6 bases). The J call could be wrong; TRBJ2-7 is a better fit for the DNA end. The sample consisted of blood. The origin of this receptor is a man between 65 and 85 years old in good health. Here the CDR3 DNA reads TGCGCCAGCAGCTTGGACCAGGGGTTAACCTACGAGCAGTACTTC. Translated: CASSLDQGLTYEQYF.